These 29 T cell receptor beta chains originate from one sample sequenced in a study of cytomegalovirus exposure and HLA in healthy donors. Amplification used 60 Vbeta primers and 13 Jbeta primers. Method: immunoSEQ multiplex PCR; TCRdb's copy keeps in-frame clones and lacks some. This table has about 110,000 clones, approximately 84% appearing once. The sequencing input was PBMCs. These receptors all stem from a man aged 25 to 45 in good health and CMV-seronegative.

The chain has TRBV19 and TRBJ1-2; TRBD1 matches at 10 bases. Germline CDR1 LNHDA, CDR2 SQIVND (reference sequence). V shed 3 bases, J shed 7 bases, and the junction held 5 bases outside the gene matches. The CDR3 length is 14 residues. Here the CDR3 DNA reads TGTGCCAGTAGTATCGGGACAGGGGAGATTGGCTACACCTTC. It codes for CASSIGTGEIGYTF.

V usage is TRBV11-2 and J usage is TRBJ2-3; D might be TRBD2 (5 bases). The CDR3 loop spans 12 amino acids. Germline-derived CDR1 and CDR2 are SGHAT and FQNNGV. V lost 5 bases, J lost 11 bases, and 14 bases lay in between. The CDR3, as DNA: TGTGCCAGCAGCCGTACGGGAACTCGGCAGTATTTT. Protein: CASSRTGTRQYF.

The rearrangement joins TRBV11-2 to TRBJ2-7; 9 nucleotides agree with TRBD1. V shed 4 bases and J 5 bases; nucleotides not matched to a gene: 3. This CDR3 comprises 13 residues. Germline V lookup: CDR1 SGHAT, CDR2 FQNNGV. CDR3 nucleotide sequence: TGTGCCAGCAGCTCCCGGGACAGGGACGAGCAGTACTTC. Its protein product is CASSSRDRDEQYF.

The V call is TRBV5-6, the J call TRBJ1-1; 7 nucleotides align to TRBD1. The germline CDR1 and CDR2 sequences are SGHDT and YYEEEE. J was trimmed by 1 base and V by 4 bases; bases with no gene match: 4. CDR3 size: 14 residues. CDR3 residues: CASSLGTANTEAFF. The CDR3 DNA reads TGTGCCAGCAGCCTAGGGACAGCGAACACTGAAGCTTTCTTT. The variable domain in full, completed from reference TRBV5-6 and TRBJ1-1, reads DAGVTQSPTHLIKTRGQQVTLRCSPKSGHDTVSWYQQALGQGPQFIFQYYEEEERQRGNFPDRFSGHQFPNYSSELNVNALLLGDSALYLCASSLGTANTEAFFGQGTRLTVV.

V is TRBV28 and J is TRBJ2-7; tentative D call: TRBD1 (5 bases). This CDR3 is 14 amino acids long. Trimming removed 2 bases from V and 5 bases from J, with 13 bases in between. Per germline, CDR1 MDHEN and CDR2 SYDVKM. CDR3: CASSLRAGSHEQYF. The CDR3 DNA follows: TGTGCCAGCAGTTTACGGGCAGGGTCCCACGAGCAGTACTTC.

This clone has only one observation. The chain uses TRBV29-1 and TRBJ2-5, with D maybe TRBD2 (6 bases). This CDR3 has 13 residues. V was pared by 4 bases and J by 5 bases, with 14 bases between. Germline CDR1 reads SQVTM; CDR2 reads ANQGSEA. The CDR3 here is CSVGRDLRETQYF. Here the CDR3 DNA reads TGCAGCGTTGGCAGGGACTTGAGGGAGACCCAGTACTTC.

This clone was found a few times. The genes are TRBV18 and TRBJ2-7; D unresolved. CDR1 and CDR2 (germline): KGHSH, LQKENI. The V end was cut by 6 bases, the J end by 3 bases, with 9 bases between. The CDR3 covers 12 residues. As DNA, the CDR3 is TGTGCCAGCTCGGCGACTCTCTACGAGCAGTACTTC. It yields the protein CASSATLYEQYF. Full variable domain (remainder filled in from reference TRBV18 and TRBJ2-7): NAGVMQNPRHLVRRRGQEARLRCSPMKGHSHVYWYRQLPEEGLKFMVYLQKENIIDESGMPKERFSAEFPKEGPSILRIQQVVRGDSAAYFCASSATLYEQYFGPGTRLTVT.

The chain links TRBV15 to TRBJ2-7; tentative D call: TRBD1 (6 bases). The CDR3 runs 14 residues. Germline values: CDR1 LNHNV, CDR2 YYDKDF (reference sequence). V was shortened by 1 base and J by 2 bases, with 9 bases between the two germline ends. As DNA, the CDR3 is TGTGCCACCAGCAGAGTTCCAGGGGCCTACGAGCAGTACTTC. Translating gives CATSRVPGAYEQYF.

The J gene is TRBJ2-1, the V gene TRBV28; TRBD2 is a possible D gene (5 bases). Trimming removed 10 bases from V and 4 bases from J, with 17 bases in between. CDR1 and CDR2 (germline): MDHEN, SYDVKM. The CDR3 spans 14 residues. The CDR3 DNA reads TGTGCCACCGCGGAGAGGGCCGGATACAATGAGCAGTTCTTC. Its protein product is CATAERAGYNEQFF.

The chain couples TRBV6-1 to TRBJ1-3, with D perhaps matching TRBD1 (5 bases). The CDR3 has 13 amino acids. The V end was cut by 4 bases, the J end by 3 bases, with 7 bases between. Germline CDR1 MNHNS, CDR2 SASEGT. The CDR3 loop is CASSGTFGNTIYF. The CDR3 nucleotides read TGTGCCAGCAGTGGGACATTTGGAAACACCATATATTTT.

This clone was observed a single time. The chain joins TRBV10-3 to TRBJ2-1, with 10 bases that match TRBD2. With V trimmed by 3 bases and J by 7 bases, 3 bases remained unmatched. The germline V gene encodes CDR1 ENHRY and CDR2 SYGVKD. The CDR3 is 14 residues long. The CDR3 is CAISDLAGANEQFF. CDR3 DNA: TGTGCCATCAGTGATCTAGCGGGAGCGAATGAGCAGTTCTTC.

The gene calls are TRBV10-3 and TRBJ2-5, with D uncertain. The CDR3 sequence is 13 residues long. V was cut by 8 bases and J by 0 bases, with 10 bases left in between. CDR1 is ENHRY and CDR2 is SYGVKD in the germline V gene. The CDR3 protein is CAISSGYQETQYF. CDR3 sequence (DNA): TGTGCCATCTCATCCGGGTACCAAGAGACCCAGTACTTC.

This chain uses TRBV9 with TRBJ1-1, with unresolved D. Trimming removed 0 bases at V and 0 bases at J, with 9 bases between. This CDR3 has 15 amino acids. In germline, CDR1 is SGDLS, CDR2 YYNGEE. The CDR3 sequence is CASSVAAGVNTEAFF. CDR3 DNA: TGTGCCAGCAGCGTAGCTGCCGGAGTGAACACTGAAGCTTTCTTT.

V gene TRBV9 combines with J gene TRBJ2-7; 9 bases align to TRBD1. The CDR3 has 15 residues. J was trimmed by 4 bases and V by 2 bases; bases with no gene match: 7. The V gene's germline CDR1 is SGDLS and CDR2 YYNGEE. CDR3 sequence reads: CASSVEGTGMYEQYF. For the CDR3, the DNA is TGTGCCAGCAGCGTTGAGGGGACAGGGATGTACGAGCAGTACTTC.

The chain's CDR3 is CASSWGSGSQDEQYF. As DNA, the CDR3 is TGCGCCAGCAGCTGGGGGTCCGGGAGTCAAGACGAGCAGTACTTC. The rearrangement links TRBV5-1 to TRBJ2-7, with D perhaps TRBD2 (6 bases). The CDR3 has 15 amino acids. The V end was cut by 3 bases, the J end by 5 bases, with 18 bases between. Germline values: CDR1 SGHRS, CDR2 YFSETQ.

This clone was recorded only once. The chain is built from TRBV30 and TRBJ1-2; 7 bases map to TRBD1. The V and J ends lost 6 bases and 4 bases, in that order; junction bases with no gene match: 11. CDR1 and CDR2 (germline): GTSNPN, SVGIG (reference sequence). CDR3 length: 14 amino acids. The chain's CDR3 is CACPRQGRGYGYTF. Here the CDR3 DNA reads TGTGCCTGCCCTCGACAGGGACGGGGCTATGGCTACACCTTC.

The chain links TRBV30 to TRBJ1-4; D may be TRBD1 (6 bases). The CDR3 is 14 residues long. From germline, CDR1 is GTSNPN and CDR2 SVGIG (reference sequence). The V and J ends lost 3 bases and 7 bases respectively, with 15 bases between them. This chain's CDR3 is CAWRLEGESEKLFF. In DNA, the CDR3 is TGTGCCTGGAGGCTTGAGGGGGAGAGTGAAAAACTGTTTTTT.

V is TRBV7-3 and J is TRBJ2-5, with 7 positions matching TRBD2. Germline V gene data show CDR1 as SGHTA and CDR2 as FQGTGA. The trim removed 0 bases at V and 5 bases at J, leaving 3 bases unmatched. The CDR3 extends over 14 amino acids. DNA of the CDR3: TGTGCCAGCAGCTTAACGGGGGGGTGGGAGACCCAGTACTTC. The encoded protein is CASSLTGGWETQYF.

The V gene is TRBV4-2, the J gene TRBJ2-7; D remains unclear. CDR1 and CDR2 (germline): LGHNA, YNFKEQ. The V end was cut by 0 bases, the J end by 4 bases, with 16 bases between. The CDR3 contains 16 residues. The CDR3 nucleotides read TGTGCCAGCAGCCAAGATCTTTTCGGGTATTGGTACGAGCAGTACTTC. This translates into CASSQDLFGYWYEQYF.

This rearrangement joins TRBV6-5 to TRBJ2-7; TRBD1 agrees at 10 bases. This CDR3 is built from 15 residues. Germline V gives CDR1 MNHEY, CDR2 SVGAGI. V lost 4 bases and J lost 3; bases outside the gene matches: 6. The CDR3 region is CASSSPGTGVYEQYF. The CDR3 nucleotides are TGTGCCAGCAGTTCGCCAGGGACAGGGGTCTACGAGCAGTACTTC.

The chain uses TRBV2 and TRBJ2-2, with 9 bases that match TRBD1. The CDR3 has 16 residues. J was trimmed by 4 bases and V by 6 bases; bases with no gene match: 9. Germline V CDR1 and CDR2: SNHLY, FYNNEI. CDR3 amino acids: CASSAGTGYSTGELFF. CDR3 nucleotide sequence: TGTGCCAGCAGCGCCGGGACAGGGTATAGCACCGGGGAGCTGTTTTTT. The full variable domain, rest sourced from reference TRBV2 and TRBJ2-2, is EPEVTQTPSHQVTQMGQEVILRCVPISNHLYFYWYRQILGQKVEFLVSFYNNEISEKSEIFDDQFSVERPDGSNFTLKIRSTKLEDSAMYFCASSAGTGYSTGELFFGEGSRLTVL.

Sample share makes this clone medium-sized (0.01 to 0.1%). Other DNA variants within this sample encode the same CDR3. V gene TRBV15 combines with J gene TRBJ1-6; D gene uncertain. The germline V gene encodes CDR1 LNHNV and CDR2 YYDKDF (reference sequence). V lost 3 bases and J 5 bases, leaving 11 bases between the germline ends. The CDR3 totals 15 residues. The CDR3 spells CATSRAAGDNSPLHF. Written as DNA, the CDR3 is TGTGCCACCAGCAGGGCCGCGGGAGATAATTCACCCCTCCACTTT.

J is TRBJ2-3 and V is TRBV28; TRBD1 aligns across 8 bases. The germline V gene has CDR1 MDHEN and CDR2 SYDVKM. With V trimmed by 3 bases and J by 1 base, 3 bases remained unmatched. This CDR3 spans 15 amino acids. The CDR3 loop is CASSFSGGGTDTQYF. Here the CDR3 DNA reads TGTGCCAGCAGTTTTTCAGGGGGCGGCACAGATACGCAGTATTTT.

This chain joins TRBV4-1 and TRBJ1-5, with TRBD1 matching 11 bases. The V gene's germline CDR1 is MGHRA and CDR2 YSYEKL. The CDR3 totals 16 residues. V was clipped by 3 bases and J by 6 bases; unmatched bases: 7. The CDR3 DNA sequence: TGCGCCAGCAGCCAGGCCGGGACAGGGGGTTTTCAGCCCCAGCATTTT. Translated, it gives CASSQAGTGGFQPQHF.

The chain is built from TRBV5-1 and TRBJ1-5, with TRBD1 as a possible D gene (5 bases). Trimming removed 4 bases at V and 3 bases at J, with 14 bases between. Germline V lookup: CDR1 SGHRS, CDR2 YFSETQ. The CDR3 totals 15 residues. The CDR3: CASSGRGRDNQPQHF. The DNA for the CDR3 is TGCGCCAGCAGCGGACGGGGGAGGGACAATCAGCCCCAGCATTTT.

The chain links TRBV5-1 to TRBJ1-2, with D possibly TRBD1 on 5 matching bases. Trimming shortened V by 4 bases and J by 6 bases, and 13 bases separated the two germline ends. The CDR3 loop spans 13 amino acids. The germline gives CDR1 SGHRS, CDR2 YFSETQ. The CDR3: CASSEGDIDGYTF. The CDR3 DNA sequence: TGCGCCAGCAGCGAAGGGGATATCGATGGCTACACCTTC. Looking up the rest from reference TRBV5-1 and TRBJ1-2 gives the full variable domain: KAGVTQTPRYLIKTRGQQVTLSCSPISGHRSVSWYQQTPGQGLQFLFEYFSETQRNKGNFPGRFSGRQFSNSRSEMNVSTLELGDSALYLCASSEGDIDGYTFGSGTRLTVV.

The chain links TRBV5-4 to TRBJ2-1, with 14 bases identical to TRBD2. J lost 4 bases, V lost 4 bases, and 4 bases had no gene match. This CDR3 contains 16 residues. CDR1 SGHNT and CDR2 YYREEE come from the germline V gene (reference sequence). The CDR3 here is CASSRTSGGQYNEQFF. As DNA, the CDR3 is TGTGCCAGCAGCAGGACTAGCGGGGGGCAGTACAATGAGCAGTTCTTC. Looking up the rest from reference TRBV5-4 and TRBJ2-1 gives the full variable domain: ETGVTQSPTHLIKTRGQQVTLRCSSQSGHNTVSWYQQALGQGPQFIFQYYREEENGRGNFPPRFSGLQFPNYSSELNVNALELDDSALYLCASSRTSGGQYNEQFFGPGTRLTVL.

This chain joins TRBV5-8 and TRBJ1-2; 8 bases are shared with TRBD1. CDR1 SGHTS and CDR2 YDEGEE come from the germline V gene. Unmatched junction bases numbered 6, after V lost 0 bases and J lost 2 bases. The CDR3 contains 16 residues. CDR3 DNA sequence: TGTGCCAGCAGCTTGGCTGGACAGGGACCGAACTATGGCTACACCTTC. Translation gives CASSLAGQGPNYGYTF.

This chain links TRBV6-5 with TRBJ2-4; TRBD1 is a possible D gene (6 bases). V lost 5 bases, J lost 4 bases, and 9 bases lay in between. The CDR3 extends over 13 amino acids. Germline loops: CDR1 MNHEY, CDR2 SVGAGI. Here the CDR3 DNA reads TGTGCCAGCAGTATGGACAGTAAAAACATTCAGTACTTC. Translated: CASSMDSKNIQYF.